Below are 6 T cell receptor beta chains sequenced from a single sample in a study of cytomegalovirus exposure and HLA in healthy donors. 60 Vbeta and 13 Jbeta primers were used in PCR. Assay: immunoSEQ multiplex PCR; the TCRdb copy retains only in-frame clones and omits some. Among 80,000 to 100,000 clones listed, approximately 82% were seen once. Sequenced material: PBMCs. These receptors came from a female donor in good health and CMV-seropositive.

Of note for this clone: Germline and junction disagree at one end, which may indicate a read error. The chain carries TRBV5-1 and TRBJ2-1; the match to TRBD2 covers 9 bases. This CDR3 is 12 amino acids long. Germline CDR1 and CDR2: SGHRS and YFSETQ. The CDR3 DNA sequence: TGCGCCAGCAGCTCTAGCGGGACTAGCAGTCTCTTC. Translating it yields CASSSSGTSSLF.

The rearrangement links TRBV19 to TRBJ2-2; a possible D gene is TRBD1 (5 bases). CDR3 length: 14 amino acids. V lost 8 bases to trimming and J lost 4 bases, with 14 bases between them. Germline CDR1 is LNHDA and CDR2 is SQIVND (reference sequence). CDR3 residues: CASERGSSTGELFF. The CDR3 DNA sequence: TGTGCCAGTGAAAGGGGTTCTAGCACCGGGGAGCTGTTTTTT.

The genes are TRBV5-1 and TRBJ2-1, with D possibly being TRBD1 (6 bases). V was clipped by 0 bases and J by 7 bases, with 8 bases between them. The germline gives CDR1 SGHRS, CDR2 YFSETQ. This CDR3 is 13 amino acids long. The CDR3 DNA follows: TGCGCCAGCAGCTTGGGCCAGGGGAATGAGCAGTTCTTC. Its translation: CASSLGQGNEQFF.

The chain links TRBV6-1 to TRBJ2-7, with 8 bases aligning to TRBD2. CDR1 is MNHNS, CDR2 SASEGT, per germline. The trim removed 0 bases at V and 0 bases at J, leaving 4 bases unmatched. The CDR3 is 16 amino acids. CDR3 sequence (DNA): TGTGCCAGCAGTGAAGCGCGGGGGGCCCCCTCCTACGAGCAGTACTTC. It specifies CASSEARGAPSYEQYF.

This chain uses TRBV2 with TRBJ2-3; D gene unclear. V was trimmed by 6 bases and J by 6 bases, leaving 10 bases between them. Germline V gene lookup returns CDR1 SNHLY and CDR2 FYNNEI. The CDR3 runs 12 residues. In nucleotides, the CDR3 is TGTGCCAGCAGGCAGACACCGGATACGCAGTATTTT. Protein sequence: CASRQTPDTQYF.

This clone appeared once. V and J are TRBV5-1 and TRBJ1-1, with TRBD1 identical over 7 bases. Unmatched junction bases numbered 9, after V lost 4 bases and J lost 6 bases. CDR1 and CDR2 from the germline V gene are SGHRS and YFSETQ. The CDR3 has 14 residues. CDR3 amino acids: CASSVTGRGAEAFF. CDR3 sequence (DNA): TGCGCCAGCAGCGTGACAGGGCGTGGTGCTGAAGCTTTCTTT.